These T cell receptor beta chains were read from a single sample in a study of PD-L1 blockade in urothelial cancer. Profiling relied on immunoSEQ multiplex PCR, and the TCRdb table lists in-frame clones only, not all of them. The sample contains approximately 94,000 clones, roughly 87% of which appear only once. The material was PBMCs, obtained around atezolizumab (anti-PD-L1) treatment. The receptors were sampled from a man between 60 and 70 years old with urothelial cancer. The CDR3 runs from the conserved cysteine through the conserved F or W. The order of the fields is J gene, V gene, D gene, clone size, CDR3 protein, CDR3 DNA. A D gene is named only where the DNA matches it firmly. Size values are once, few and many counts, or a class for expanded clones, and some rows have none.

j_call: TRBJ1-5
v_call: TRBV27
d_call: -
clone_size: -
cdr3_aa: CASSFGPGMNQPQHF
cdr3_nt: TGTGCCAGCAGTTTTGGGCCAGGGATGAATCAGCCCCAGCATTTT

j_call: TRBJ2-3
v_call: TRBV4-1
d_call: -
clone_size: -
cdr3_aa: CASSPRDLREADTQYF
cdr3_nt: TGCGCCAGCAGCCCAAGGGACCTTAGGGAGGCAGATACGCAGTATTTT

j_call: TRBJ2-1
v_call: TRBV6-5
d_call: -
clone_size: -
cdr3_aa: CASQGGTSGNEQFF
cdr3_nt: TGTGCCAGCCAGGGAGGTACCTCGGGCAATGAGCAGTTCTTC

j_call: TRBJ1-2
v_call: TRBV6-5
d_call: TRBD1
clone_size: -
cdr3_aa: CASRGQGPYGYTF
cdr3_nt: TGTGCCAGCAGGGGACAGGGTCCCTATGGCTACACCTTC

j_call: TRBJ2-7
v_call: TRBV10-3
d_call: TRBD2
clone_size: -
cdr3_aa: CAISRGVEYEQYF
cdr3_nt: TGTGCCATCAGTCGGGGGGTTGAATACGAGCAGTACTTC

j_call: TRBJ1-5
v_call: TRBV2
d_call: TRBD1
clone_size: -
cdr3_aa: CASIRDRILNQPQHF
cdr3_nt: TGTGCCAGCATCCGGGACAGGATTCTCAATCAGCCCCAGCATTTT

j_call: TRBJ2-5
v_call: TRBV28
d_call: TRBD1
clone_size: -
cdr3_aa: CASSFQGVGETQYF
cdr3_nt: TGTGCCAGCAGTTTCCAGGGGGTAGGAGAGACCCAGTACTTC

j_call: TRBJ1-4
v_call: TRBV5-4
d_call: -
clone_size: -
cdr3_aa: CASSLGTANEKLFF
cdr3_nt: TGTGCCAGCAGCTTGGGGACAGCGAATGAAAAACTGTTTTTT

j_call: TRBJ1-5
v_call: TRBV18
d_call: TRBD1
clone_size: -
cdr3_aa: CASSPGTDSNQPQHF
cdr3_nt: TGTGCCAGCTCACCAGGGACAGATAGCAATCAGCCCCAGCATTTT

j_call: TRBJ2-3
v_call: TRBV2
d_call: -
clone_size: -
cdr3_aa: CATTSGDTQYF
cdr3_nt: TGTGCCACGACGTCGGGGGATACGCAGTATTTT

j_call: TRBJ2-2
v_call: TRBV9
d_call: TRBD1
clone_size: few
cdr3_aa: CASSVGQGAVGELFF
cdr3_nt: TGTGCCAGCAGCGTGGGACAGGGGGCTGTCGGGGAGCTGTTTTTT

j_call: TRBJ2-7
v_call: TRBV28
d_call: TRBD2
clone_size: -
cdr3_aa: CASSGTSESYEQYF
cdr3_nt: TGTGCCAGCAGCGGGACTAGCGAATCCTACGAGCAGTACTTC

j_call: TRBJ2-3
v_call: TRBV7-2
d_call: -
clone_size: -
cdr3_aa: CASSPRIGGGASTDTQYF
cdr3_nt: TGTGCCAGCAGCCCCCGAATCGGTGGGGGGGCTAGCACAGATACGCAGTATTTT

j_call: TRBJ1-4
v_call: TRBV29-1
d_call: -
clone_size: -
cdr3_aa: CSVVSATNEKLFF
cdr3_nt: TGCAGCGTTGTATCAGCAACTAATGAAAAACTGTTTTTT

j_call: TRBJ1-2
v_call: TRBV18
d_call: TRBD1
clone_size: once
cdr3_aa: CASSPTDQGQLLRSYTF
cdr3_nt: TGTGCCAGCTCACCAACGGACCAGGGACAGCTCCTACGAAGCTACACCTTC

j_call: TRBJ2-2
v_call: TRBV7-9
d_call: TRBD2
clone_size: few
cdr3_aa: CASSRTSGYTGELFF
cdr3_nt: TGTGCCAGCAGCCGGACTAGCGGATACACCGGGGAGCTGTTTTTT

j_call: TRBJ1-1
v_call: TRBV18
d_call: -
clone_size: -
cdr3_aa: CASSPGMGAGTEAFF
cdr3_nt: TGTGCCAGCTCACCCGGAATGGGGGCTGGGACTGAAGCTTTCTTT

j_call: TRBJ2-2
v_call: TRBV14
d_call: -
clone_size: -
cdr3_aa: CASSQVRIDTGELFF
cdr3_nt: TGTGCCAGCAGCCAAGTTAGAATAGACACCGGGGAGCTGTTTTTT

j_call: TRBJ2-3
v_call: TRBV19
d_call: -
clone_size: -
cdr3_aa: CASSDRITDTQYF
cdr3_nt: TGTGCCAGTAGTGACAGAATCACAGATACGCAGTATTTT

j_call: TRBJ1-2
v_call: TRBV19
d_call: TRBD1
clone_size: -
cdr3_aa: CASSETGRYGYTF
cdr3_nt: TGTGCCAGTAGTGAGACAGGGCGCTATGGCTACACCTTC

j_call: TRBJ2-3
v_call: TRBV27
d_call: TRBD2
clone_size: -
cdr3_aa: CASRTSLAGGADTQYF
cdr3_nt: TGTGCCAGCAGAACATCATTAGCGGGAGGTGCAGATACGCAGTATTTT

j_call: TRBJ2-3
v_call: TRBV18
d_call: TRBD2
clone_size: -
cdr3_aa: CASSPPRGGPNTQYF
cdr3_nt: TGTGCCAGCTCACCACCCCGGGGGGGCCCGAATACGCAGTATTTT

j_call: TRBJ2-1
v_call: TRBV27
d_call: -
clone_size: -
cdr3_aa: CADPRGGESYNEQFF
cdr3_nt: TGTGCCGACCCGAGGGGCGGGGAATCTTACAATGAGCAGTTCTTC

j_call: TRBJ2-3
v_call: TRBV6-1
d_call: -
clone_size: -
cdr3_aa: CASSEKGGRTDTQYF
cdr3_nt: TGTGCCAGCAGTGAAAAGGGGGGGCGCACAGATACGCAGTATTTT

j_call: TRBJ1-5
v_call: TRBV6-5
d_call: TRBD1
clone_size: -
cdr3_aa: CASSHKTGRDQPQHF
cdr3_nt: TGTGCCAGCAGTCACAAGACAGGGCGCGATCAGCCCCAGCATTTT

j_call: TRBJ2-4
v_call: TRBV6-5
d_call: TRBD1
clone_size: -
cdr3_aa: CASRRDRDGNIQYF
cdr3_nt: TGTGCCAGCCGCCGGGACAGGGATGGAAACATTCAGTACTTC

j_call: TRBJ2-1
v_call: TRBV6-5
d_call: -
clone_size: -
cdr3_aa: CASRTTGVNEQFF
cdr3_nt: TGTGCCAGCAGAACGACCGGAGTCAATGAGCAGTTCTTC

j_call: TRBJ1-2
v_call: TRBV5-4
d_call: TRBD1
clone_size: -
cdr3_aa: CASTATGALYGYTF
cdr3_nt: TGTGCCAGCACGGCGACAGGGGCCCTCTATGGCTACACCTTC

j_call: TRBJ1-1
v_call: TRBV4-2
d_call: -
clone_size: -
cdr3_aa: CASSQDGQANTEAFF
cdr3_nt: TGTGCCAGCAGCCAAGACGGCCAGGCGAACACTGAAGCTTTCTTT

j_call: TRBJ1-6
v_call: TRBV6-5
d_call: -
clone_size: -
cdr3_aa: CASSYSIHIGEAPLHF
cdr3_nt: TGTGCCAGCAGTTACTCGATCCACATTGGAGAGGCACCCCTCCACTTT

j_call: TRBJ2-7
v_call: TRBV10-2
d_call: -
clone_size: -
cdr3_aa: CASAEETFYEQYF
cdr3_nt: TGCGCCAGCGCAGAGGAAACGTTCTACGAGCAGTACTTC

j_call: TRBJ1-1
v_call: TRBV4-3
d_call: -
clone_size: -
cdr3_aa: CASSQDQEVRAFF
cdr3_nt: TGCGCCAGCAGCCAAGATCAGGAGGTGAGGGCTTTCTTT

j_call: TRBJ1-1
v_call: TRBV4-1
d_call: -
clone_size: -
cdr3_aa: CASSQIGAKNGEAFF
cdr3_nt: TGCGCCAGCAGCCAGATAGGAGCCAAAAACGGAGAAGCTTTCTTT

j_call: TRBJ2-1
v_call: TRBV10-3
d_call: TRBD2
clone_size: -
cdr3_aa: CAISEPASGSSGEQFF
cdr3_nt: TGTGCCATCAGTGAGCCTGCTAGCGGGAGTTCCGGTGAGCAGTTCTTC

j_call: TRBJ2-3
v_call: TRBV5-1
d_call: TRBD2
clone_size: -
cdr3_aa: CASSSDEGLAGVVDTQYF
cdr3_nt: TGCGCCAGCAGCTCCGATGAGGGCCTAGCGGGAGTTGTGGATACGCAGTATTTT

j_call: TRBJ2-3
v_call: TRBV9
d_call: TRBD1
clone_size: -
cdr3_aa: CASSPGTGAGALTDTQYF
cdr3_nt: TGTGCCAGCAGCCCCGGGACAGGGGCAGGGGCGCTTACAGATACGCAGTATTTT

j_call: TRBJ2-1
v_call: TRBV20-1
d_call: -
clone_size: -
cdr3_aa: CSAPTRNEQFF
cdr3_nt: TGCAGTGCCCCCACTAGAAATGAGCAGTTCTTC

j_call: TRBJ1-1
v_call: TRBV5-1
d_call: -
clone_size: -
cdr3_aa: CASSLGPPGTNTEAFF
cdr3_nt: TGCGCCAGCAGCTTGGGGCCCCCAGGAACGAACACTGAAGCTTTCTTT

j_call: TRBJ2-2
v_call: TRBV7-7
d_call: TRBD1
clone_size: -
cdr3_aa: CASSLDTGVSGELFF
cdr3_nt: TGTGCCAGCAGCTTAGATACAGGGGTTTCCGGGGAGCTGTTTTTT

j_call: TRBJ1-5
v_call: TRBV6-1
d_call: TRBD1
clone_size: -
cdr3_aa: CASSEGRQGYQPQHF
cdr3_nt: TGTGCCAGCAGTGAAGGGCGACAGGGTTATCAGCCCCAGCATTTT

j_call: TRBJ2-4
v_call: TRBV19
d_call: -
clone_size: -
cdr3_aa: CASSPHRREDIQYF
cdr3_nt: TGTGCCAGTAGCCCCCATCGGAGGGAGGACATTCAGTACTTC

j_call: TRBJ2-7
v_call: TRBV2
d_call: -
clone_size: many
cdr3_aa: CASRGAYEQYF
cdr3_nt: TGTGCCAGCAGAGGGGCCTACGAGCAGTACTTC

j_call: TRBJ2-5
v_call: TRBV6-1
d_call: TRBD2
clone_size: -
cdr3_aa: CASSAPSGPQETQYF
cdr3_nt: TGTGCCAGCAGTGCCCCTAGCGGACCTCAAGAGACCCAGTACTTC

j_call: TRBJ2-3
v_call: TRBV10-3
d_call: TRBD1
clone_size: once
cdr3_aa: CAMTGQGTDTQYF
cdr3_nt: TGTGCCATGACTGGACAGGGTACAGATACGCAGTATTTT

j_call: TRBJ1-2
v_call: TRBV11-2
d_call: -
clone_size: -
cdr3_aa: CASSYGTEYGYTF
cdr3_nt: TGTGCCAGCAGCTACGGTACAGAGTATGGCTACACCTTC

j_call: TRBJ2-5
v_call: TRBV30
d_call: -
clone_size: -
cdr3_aa: CAWSRIADGTQYF
cdr3_nt: TGTGCCTGGAGTAGAATAGCGGACGGGACCCAGTACTTC

j_call: TRBJ2-1
v_call: TRBV28
d_call: -
clone_size: -
cdr3_aa: CASSSDFLGTSSYNEQFF
cdr3_nt: TGTGCCAGCAGTTCGGACTTCCTTGGGACTTCCTCCTACAATGAGCAGTTCTTC

j_call: TRBJ2-3
v_call: TRBV6-1
d_call: -
clone_size: -
cdr3_aa: CASNHPGAGTQYF
cdr3_nt: TGTGCCAGCAATCATCCTGGGGCCGGTACGCAGTATTTT